These 5 T cell receptor beta chains came from one sample sequenced in a study of cytotoxic CD8 clonotypes in ibrutinib-treated CLL. Measured with immunoSEQ multiplex PCR; TCRdb has only the in-frame clones, and not every one. The profile covers 75,000 to 80,000 clones, with less than 85% appearing a single time and about 36% taken by the ten largest. This sample comprised PBMCs, obtained after 24 months of ibrutinib treatment. The origin of the receptors is a human donor with chronic lymphocytic leukemia.

The chain employs TRBV5-1 and TRBJ2-5; TRBD1 agrees at 9 bases. V lost 0 bases to trimming and J lost 1 base; unmatched junction nucleotides: 4. CDR3 length: 16 residues. Germline lookup yields CDR1 SGHRS and CDR2 YFSETQ. The CDR3 is CASSLGQGDSQETQYF. CDR3 nucleotides: TGCGCCAGCAGCTTGGGACAGGGGGATTCCCAAGAGACCCAGTACTTC.

The rearrangement links TRBV28 to TRBJ2-2; 10 bases are shared with TRBD1. The V gene end was trimmed by 7 bases and the J gene end by 6 bases; junction bases not matched to a gene: 8. Germline V gives CDR1 MDHEN, CDR2 SYDVKM. CDR3 length equals 15 residues. The CDR3 nucleotides are TGTGCCAGCACACCCACCGGGACAGGGGCCGGGGAGCTGTTTTTT. Encoded protein: CASTPTGTGAGELFF.

The chain joins TRBV30 to TRBJ2-3, with 8 nucleotides matching TRBD2. The CDR3 runs to 16 residues. Germline CDR1 and CDR2: GTSNPN and SVGIG (reference sequence). Losses at the gene ends were 3 bases for V and 4 bases for J; bases not matched to a gene: 12. CDR3 residues: CAWSPGLAGEADTQYF. For the CDR3, the DNA is TGTGCCTGGAGCCCAGGACTAGCCGGGGAGGCAGATACGCAGTATTTT. Together with reference TRBV30 and TRBJ2-3, the CDR3 gives the full variable domain: SQTIHQWPATLVQPVGSPLSLECTVEGTSNPNLYWYRQAAGRGLQLLFYSVGIGQISSEVPQNLSASRPQDRQFILSSKKLLLSDSGFYLCAWSPGLAGEADTQYFGPGTRLTVL.

This clone was counted at least ten times. The chain employs TRBV28 and TRBJ2-1, with D uncertain. With 7 bases removed from V and 4 bases from J, the gap between germline ends came to 11 bases. Germline V gives CDR1 MDHEN, CDR2 SYDVKM. The CDR3 consists of 13 residues. The chain's CDR3 is CASTTNSYNEQFF. The DNA for the CDR3 is TGTGCCAGCACCACTAACAGTTACAATGAGCAGTTCTTC.

This clone was seen only a few times. The V call is TRBV7-8, the J call TRBJ2-7; the match to TRBD2 covers 8 bases. The germline gives CDR1 SGHVS, CDR2 FQNEAQ. The CDR3 runs to 15 residues. Trimming cost V 5 bases and J 7 bases; bases outside gene matches: 13. The CDR3 DNA follows: TGTGCCAGCAGCATAAGCGGGAGCCCTGGTCGGGAGCAGTACTTC. Amino acids: CASSISGSPGREQYF. The full variable domain, with the rest looked up from reference TRBV7-8 and TRBJ2-7, is GAGVSQSPRYKVAKRGQDVALRCDPISGHVSLFWYQQALGQGPEFLTYFQNEAQLDKSGLPSDRFFAERPEGSVSTLKIQRTQQEDSAVYLCASSISGSPGREQYFGPGTRLTVT.